The T cell receptor beta chain under discussion was sequenced for a study of radiation and T cells in renal cell carcinoma. Whole-study findings and limits: Top tumor clonotypes rose in blood 2 weeks post-radiation, then contracted. No pretreatment tumor biopsies were available for baseline clonotypes.

Method: immunoSEQ multiplex PCR; TCRdb's copy keeps in-frame clones and lacks some. The profile shows some 110,000 clones, about four fifths of them singletons. This clone was detected only once. Its antigen is still unknown. Time point indicated: baseline pretreatment blood. The treatment here: 15 Gy SBRT to primary tumor, nephrectomy 4 weeks later. The tumor was a clear cell renal cell carcinoma. The CDR3 is 15 amino acids. The specimen was blood, collected from a patient whose treatment included radiotherapy and nephrectomy. The rearrangement joins TRBV21-1 to TRBJ2-2; TRBD1 was called by the table and not checked on the DNA. TRBV21-1 has pseudogene status. This TCR was recovered from a woman aged 60 to 75 with renal cell carcinoma. CDR3 sequence reads: CASDHGQGHTGELFF. The CDR3 coding sequence is TGTGCCAGCGATCACGGACAGGGGCACACCGGGGAGCTGTTTTTT.